This T cell receptor beta chain is from a study of human T cells and chemical hapten exposure. About the research overall: Investigators sensitized approximately 2 cm by approximately 2 cm of upper inner arm skin with 2% DPC. General observations from the study: Patch test score rose with PT1 expanded TCR count, significant at thresholds 8, 16 and 32, not 4. Large CDR3 similarity clusters arose significantly more often from expanded TCRs than from controls.

From germline, CDR1 is DFQATT and CDR2 SNEGSKA (reference sequence). The CDR3 sequence is 13 residues long. Trimming shortened V by 4 bases and J by 8 bases, and 18 bases separated the two germline ends. Comment on this clonotype: Its target is unknown.

Time point indicated: patch test 2, 6 weeks after DPC sensitization. Stated treatment: therapeutic diphenylcyclopropenone sensitization with weekly scalp DPC. Unfractionated whole blood was the source from which total RNA was extracted. Donors, patients with alopecia ranging from 18 to 70 years old and judged suitable for DPC, provided samples. Each CDR3 protein gets one entry after TCRdb re-called the RACE reads with MiXCR. The sample records around 42,000 distinct CDR3 sequences, 8.5% to 10% being singletons. The TCR originated in a woman in her twenties or thirties with alopecia areata. Some clones in this sample may be carry-over from other donors' samples. The material was whole blood, obtained in connection with sensitization to the hapten diphenylcyclopropenone (DPC). The chain carries TRBV20-1 and TRBJ2-7; D not resolved. As DNA, the CDR3 is TGCAGTGCTATTAGGACGATACTGCCGAAGCAGTACTTC. It yields the protein CSAIRTILPKQYF.